This record looks at one T cell receptor (beta chain) sequence and its context. This sample stems from a study of blood T cell repertoires in COVID-19. Clones were read by immunoSEQ multiplex PCR, and TCRdb kept only the in-frame ones, dropping some. The table has about 270,000 clones, around 85% seen once. The germline CDR1 and CDR2 sequences are LGHNA and YNFKEQ. There are 15 residues in the CDR3. The V and J ends lost 7 bases and 7 bases, in that order; junction bases with no gene match: 7. The source material was peripheral blood. This clonotype originated in a woman in her twenties or thirties with COVID-19, enrolled during active disease. The chain employs TRBV4-2 and TRBJ2-1; TRBD2 agrees at 13 bases. In nucleotides, the CDR3 is TGTGCCAGCACTACTAGCGGGGGGGTCGAGAATGAGCAGTTCTTC. Its protein is CASTTSGGVENEQFF.